One and the same sample provided the 27 T cell receptor beta chains below, sequenced in a study of blood T cell repertoires in COVID-19. Sequencing was performed with immunoSEQ multiplex PCR; in TCRdb, only in-frame clones are kept and a portion is missing. The data contain approximately 200,000 clones, around 88% of them singletons. The sequencing sample was made of PBMCs or T cells enriched from blood (not recorded which). The receptors derive from a woman aged 25 to 39 who had been exposed to COVID-19.

V and J are TRBV6-5 and TRBJ1-6; 9 bases map to TRBD1. The CDR3 contains 15 residues. The germline CDR1 and CDR2 sequences are MNHEY and SVGAGI. Trimming at V came to 8 bases and at J to 8 bases, leaving 10 bases not matched to a gene. Here the CDR3 DNA reads TGTGCCAGCGGATTTTGGACAGGGGTCGATTCACCCCTCCACTTT. Its translation: CASGFWTGVDSPLHF.

V and J are TRBV18 and TRBJ2-2; D remains ambiguous. Trimming removed 3 bases at V and 3 bases at J, with 17 bases between. The germline V gene has CDR1 KGHSH and CDR2 LQKENI. This CDR3 contains 17 residues. The CDR3 nucleotides read TGTGCCAGCTCACCGCGCGCAGGCTCGTTTGACACCGGGGAGCTGTTTTTT. Translated: CASSPRAGSFDTGELFF.

This rearrangement joins TRBV27 to TRBJ1-6; D remains unclear. Germline assignment: CDR1 MNHEY and CDR2 SMNVEV (reference sequence). The CDR3 consists of 15 residues. Trimming took 4 bases from V and 5 from J, leaving 12 bases between them. The CDR3, as DNA: TGTGCCAGCAGTTCCGCAGGTCAGGATAATTCACCCCTCCACTTT. Translation gives CASSSAGQDNSPLHF.

The chain employs TRBV27 and TRBJ2-3, with TRBD1 identical over 10 bases. Per germline, CDR1 MNHEY and CDR2 SMNVEV (reference sequence). V was clipped by 6 bases and J by 2 bases; unmatched bases: 8. This CDR3 is built from 16 residues. This CDR3 is CASRGAGQGTTDTQYF. CDR3 DNA: TGTGCCAGCAGGGGGGCGGGACAGGGGACCACAGATACGCAGTATTTT.

V gene TRBV9 combines with J gene TRBJ1-2; TRBD1 agrees at 11 bases. The CDR3 runs to 16 residues. Trimming at V came to 3 bases and at J to 2 bases, leaving 6 bases not matched to a gene. Germline V gene lookup returns CDR1 SGDLS and CDR2 YYNGEE. The DNA of the CDR3 is TGTGCCAGCAGCGCCAATCGGGACAGGGGGAACTATGGCTACACCTTC. Amino acids: CASSANRDRGNYGYTF. The full variable domain, in which reference TRBV9 and TRBJ1-2 provide the parts outside the CDR3, is DSGVTQTPKHLITATGQRVTLRCSPRSGDLSVYWYQQSLDQGLQFLIQYYNGEERAKGNILERFSAQQFPDLHSELNLSSLELGDSALYFCASSANRDRGNYGYTFGSGTRLTVV.

The V call is TRBV2, the J call TRBJ1-5; D possibly corresponds to TRBD1 (6 bases). Germline loops: CDR1 SNHLY, CDR2 FYNNEI. Trimming shortened V by 7 bases and J by 7 bases, and 14 bases separated the two germline ends. The CDR3 spans 13 residues. The CDR3 spells CASTYRVEQPQHF. In DNA form, the CDR3 reads TGTGCCAGCACTTACAGGGTGGAACAGCCCCAGCATTTT.

V usage is TRBV30 and J usage is TRBJ2-7; no clear D gene. V dropped 1 base and J dropped 5 bases, with 9 bases sitting between them. CDR1 is GTSNPN and CDR2 is SVGIG in the germline V gene (reference sequence). The CDR3 extends over 12 amino acids. This CDR3 reads CAWSDRRDEQYF. As DNA, the CDR3 is TGTGCCTGGAGTGATCGGAGAGACGAGCAGTACTTC.

The gene calls are TRBV19 and TRBJ1-1; the D gene is possibly TRBD1 (5 bases). This CDR3 is 15 amino acids long. Trimming cost V 6 bases and J 0 bases, with 14 bases left between them. Germline CDR1 and CDR2: LNHDA and SQIVND (reference sequence). The chain's CDR3 is CASRRGWRMNTEAFF. DNA for the CDR3: TGTGCCAGTAGAAGGGGATGGCGGATGAACACTGAAGCTTTCTTT.

The chain combines TRBV5-1 with TRBJ1-2; unclear D gene. The V end lost 1 base, the J end lost 7 bases, and 14 bases lay between the germline ends. Looked up from germline, CDR1 is SGHRS and CDR2 is YFSETQ. The CDR3 has 14 amino acids. For the CDR3, the DNA is TGCGCCAGCAGCTTGCGACCAGGCCTAGCTGGCTACACCTTC. It is translated as CASSLRPGLAGYTF.

The J gene is TRBJ2-7, the V gene TRBV7-2, with D perhaps matching TRBD2 (6 bases). There are 14 residues in the CDR3. The V end was cut by 5 bases, the J end by 5 bases, with 16 bases between. Germline V gene lookup returns CDR1 SGHTA and CDR2 FQGNSA. CDR3: CASSPLGLNHEQYF. The CDR3 DNA reads as TGTGCCAGCAGCCCCCTCGGACTAAACCACGAGCAGTACTTC.

The genes are TRBV2 and TRBJ2-7, with 9 bases matching TRBD1. CDR3 length: 15 residues. V was clipped by 7 bases and J by 2 bases; unmatched bases: 9. The germline V gene has CDR1 SNHLY and CDR2 FYNNEI. The CDR3 region has the DNA TGTGCCAGCACCAAACCCGGGACAGGGCCCTACGAGCAGTACTTC. Its protein is CASTKPGTGPYEQYF.

This chain uses TRBV5-1 with TRBJ1-3; 11 positions agree with TRBD1. Germline V gene lookup returns CDR1 SGHRS and CDR2 YFSETQ. The length of the CDR3 is 15 residues. V was pared by 4 bases and J by 7 bases, with 7 bases of the junction left unmatched. The CDR3 bases are TGCGCCAGCAGCACCGGACAGGGGGCGAGGAACACCATATATTTT. Protein: CASSTGQGARNTIYF.

The genes are TRBV7-3 and TRBJ2-1, with D hard to call. Trimming shortened V by 3 bases and J by 6 bases, and 9 bases separated the two germline ends. CDR3 size: 13 residues. Germline CDR1 reads SGHTA; CDR2 reads FQGTGA. The CDR3 nucleotides are TGTGCCAGCAGCTTCACTAACATCAATGAGCAGTTCTTC. Protein: CASSFTNINEQFF.

The chain has TRBV5-4 and TRBJ1-1; 9 bases agree with TRBD1. Germline V gene data show CDR1 as SGHNT and CDR2 as YYREEE (reference sequence). With 4 bases clipped from V and 5 bases from J, the junction kept 15 bases outside the gene matches. The CDR3 spans 17 residues. CDR3 residues: CASSVKQGARGGTEAFF. The DNA for the CDR3 is TGTGCCAGCAGCGTTAAACAGGGGGCTAGAGGGGGGACTGAAGCTTTCTTT.

In its sample, this clone was seen once. This chain connects TRBV10-2 to TRBJ2-5, with 12 bases aligning to TRBD2. The germline CDR1 and CDR2 sequences are WSHSY and SAAADI. This CDR3 comprises 15 residues. V shed 4 bases and J 3 bases; nucleotides not matched to a gene: 3. Here the CDR3 DNA reads TGCGCCAGCAGTGGGACTAGCGGGGTTAAAGAGACCCAGTACTTC. Translating it yields CASSGTSGVKETQYF.

The CDR3 DNA is TGTGCCAGCAGCGTAGGACAGGGACCCCAAGAGACCCAGTACTTC. Translation: CASSVGQGPQETQYF. The chain joins TRBV9 to TRBJ2-5, with TRBD1 identical over 7 bases. The trim removed 0 bases at V and 1 base at J, leaving 3 bases unmatched. This CDR3 region has 15 residues. CDR1 and CDR2 from the germline V gene are SGDLS and YYNGEE.

The rearrangement joins TRBV6-5 to TRBJ2-7; 9 nucleotides align to TRBD2. Germline V CDR1 and CDR2: MNHEY, SVGAGI. The trim removed 5 bases at V and 2 bases at J, leaving 4 bases unmatched. CDR3 size: 14 residues. CDR3 loop: CASSRTSEAYEQYF. CDR3 DNA sequence: TGTGCCAGCAGTAGGACTAGCGAGGCCTACGAGCAGTACTTC.

This clone was counted between two and nine times. This chain joins TRBV7-9 and TRBJ1-4; no clear D gene. Germline V gene data show CDR1 as SEHNR and CDR2 as FQNEAQ (reference sequence). CDR3 size: 15 residues. With 4 bases removed from V and 2 bases from J, the gap between germline ends came to 11 bases. DNA of the CDR3: TGTGCCAGCAGCTCATACTCTTCCACTAATGAAAAACTGTTTTTT. This encodes CASSSYSSTNEKLFF.

The chain has TRBV19 and TRBJ1-6; 7 nucleotides match TRBD1. V lost 6 bases, J lost 11 bases, and 10 bases stayed unmatched. Germline V gives CDR1 LNHDA, CDR2 SQIVND (reference sequence). CDR3 length: 14 residues. The CDR3 DNA reads TGTGCCAGTAGCCCAGAGGGGGCAAGGGCACCCCTCCACTTT. This gives the protein CASSPEGARAPLHF. The full variable domain, completed using reference TRBV19 and TRBJ1-6, is DGGITQSPKYLFRKEGQNVTLSCEQNLNHDAMYWYRQDPGQGLRLIYYSQIVNDFQKGDIAEGYSVSREKKESFPLTVTSAQKNPTAFYLCASSPEGARAPLHFGNGTRLTVT.

The chain links TRBV5-1 to TRBJ2-3; 12 nucleotides line up with TRBD2. The CDR3 covers 15 residues. J lost 4 bases, V lost 4 bases, and 4 bases had no gene match. CDR1 and CDR2 (germline): SGHRS, YFSETQ. DNA for the CDR3: TGCGCCAGCAGCCGGACTAGCGGGACCCCAGATACGCAGTATTTT. As protein: CASSRTSGTPDTQYF. The full variable domain, rest sourced from reference TRBV5-1 and TRBJ2-3, is KAGVTQTPRYLIKTRGQQVTLSCSPISGHRSVSWYQQTPGQGLQFLFEYFSETQRNKGNFPGRFSGRQFSNSRSEMNVSTLELGDSALYLCASSRTSGTPDTQYFGPGTRLTVL.

The gene calls are TRBV3-1 (or the pseudogene TRBV3-2) and TRBJ1-2; D possibly corresponds to TRBD1 (6 bases). Germline V CDR1 and CDR2: LGHDT, YNNKEL (reference sequence). There are 18 residues in the CDR3. Trimming took off 0 bases at V and 5 bases at J, with 22 bases between the two ends. CDR3 sequence: CASSQEPIAGTPLYGYTF. The DNA of the CDR3 is TGTGCCAGCAGCCAAGAACCTATAGCTGGGACACCTCTATATGGCTACACCTTC.

J is TRBJ1-1 and V is TRBV2; D not resolved. Trimming shortened V by 6 bases and J by 0 bases, and 11 bases separated the two germline ends. The CDR3 runs 14 residues. In germline, CDR1 is SNHLY, CDR2 FYNNEI. This CDR3 is CASRSVFMNTEAFF. In DNA form, the CDR3 reads TGTGCCAGCAGGTCGGTTTTTATGAACACTGAAGCTTTCTTT.

The chain joins TRBV2 to TRBJ2-2; unclear D gene. The V end lost 7 bases, the J end lost 6 bases, and 9 bases lay between the germline ends. CDR1 and CDR2 (germline): SNHLY, FYNNEI. The CDR3 length is 12 residues. This CDR3 reads CASMLVAGELFF. As DNA, the CDR3 is TGTGCCAGCATGCTAGTCGCCGGGGAGCTGTTTTTT.

The chain links TRBV10-1 to TRBJ2-3; 7 positions agree with TRBD1. V shed 0 bases and J 5 bases; nucleotides not matched to a gene: 2. The CDR3 sequence is 14 residues long. From germline, CDR1 is WNHNN and CDR2 SYGVQD (reference sequence). CDR3 amino acids: CASSESQGRDTQYF. CDR3 nucleotide sequence: TGCGCCAGCAGTGAGTCACAGGGGCGAGATACGCAGTATTTT.

This clone showed up just once. The V call is TRBV6-5, the J call TRBJ2-7, with 11 positions matching TRBD2. V lost 2 bases, J lost 9 bases, and 6 bases stayed unmatched. This CDR3 spans 14 amino acids. The germline gives CDR1 MNHEY, CDR2 SVGAGI. The CDR3 region is CASSYPGLAERQYF. In DNA form, the CDR3 reads TGTGCCAGCAGTTACCCGGGACTAGCGGAGAGGCAGTACTTC.

This chain connects TRBV25-1 to TRBJ2-5; possibly TRBD2 for D (6 bases). V was pared by 6 bases and J by 1 base, with 9 bases between. Germline V gene lookup returns CDR1 MGHDK and CDR2 SYGVNS. The CDR3 contains 13 residues. The CDR3 DNA sequence: TGTGCCAGCAGCCCGGGAGCCCAAGAGACCCAGTACTTC. Residues: CASSPGAQETQYF.

The CDR3 sequence is CASSLAAGEGYGYTF. CDR3 coding DNA: TGTGCCAGCAGCTTAGCTGCAGGGGAAGGCTATGGCTACACCTTC. The J gene is TRBJ1-2, the V gene TRBV13; a weak D match, TRBD1 (6 bases). The CDR3 spans 15 residues. The V gene's germline CDR1 is PRHDT and CDR2 FYEKMQ (reference sequence). The ends were cut back, 1 base at V and 4 bases at J, with 13 bases in the middle.